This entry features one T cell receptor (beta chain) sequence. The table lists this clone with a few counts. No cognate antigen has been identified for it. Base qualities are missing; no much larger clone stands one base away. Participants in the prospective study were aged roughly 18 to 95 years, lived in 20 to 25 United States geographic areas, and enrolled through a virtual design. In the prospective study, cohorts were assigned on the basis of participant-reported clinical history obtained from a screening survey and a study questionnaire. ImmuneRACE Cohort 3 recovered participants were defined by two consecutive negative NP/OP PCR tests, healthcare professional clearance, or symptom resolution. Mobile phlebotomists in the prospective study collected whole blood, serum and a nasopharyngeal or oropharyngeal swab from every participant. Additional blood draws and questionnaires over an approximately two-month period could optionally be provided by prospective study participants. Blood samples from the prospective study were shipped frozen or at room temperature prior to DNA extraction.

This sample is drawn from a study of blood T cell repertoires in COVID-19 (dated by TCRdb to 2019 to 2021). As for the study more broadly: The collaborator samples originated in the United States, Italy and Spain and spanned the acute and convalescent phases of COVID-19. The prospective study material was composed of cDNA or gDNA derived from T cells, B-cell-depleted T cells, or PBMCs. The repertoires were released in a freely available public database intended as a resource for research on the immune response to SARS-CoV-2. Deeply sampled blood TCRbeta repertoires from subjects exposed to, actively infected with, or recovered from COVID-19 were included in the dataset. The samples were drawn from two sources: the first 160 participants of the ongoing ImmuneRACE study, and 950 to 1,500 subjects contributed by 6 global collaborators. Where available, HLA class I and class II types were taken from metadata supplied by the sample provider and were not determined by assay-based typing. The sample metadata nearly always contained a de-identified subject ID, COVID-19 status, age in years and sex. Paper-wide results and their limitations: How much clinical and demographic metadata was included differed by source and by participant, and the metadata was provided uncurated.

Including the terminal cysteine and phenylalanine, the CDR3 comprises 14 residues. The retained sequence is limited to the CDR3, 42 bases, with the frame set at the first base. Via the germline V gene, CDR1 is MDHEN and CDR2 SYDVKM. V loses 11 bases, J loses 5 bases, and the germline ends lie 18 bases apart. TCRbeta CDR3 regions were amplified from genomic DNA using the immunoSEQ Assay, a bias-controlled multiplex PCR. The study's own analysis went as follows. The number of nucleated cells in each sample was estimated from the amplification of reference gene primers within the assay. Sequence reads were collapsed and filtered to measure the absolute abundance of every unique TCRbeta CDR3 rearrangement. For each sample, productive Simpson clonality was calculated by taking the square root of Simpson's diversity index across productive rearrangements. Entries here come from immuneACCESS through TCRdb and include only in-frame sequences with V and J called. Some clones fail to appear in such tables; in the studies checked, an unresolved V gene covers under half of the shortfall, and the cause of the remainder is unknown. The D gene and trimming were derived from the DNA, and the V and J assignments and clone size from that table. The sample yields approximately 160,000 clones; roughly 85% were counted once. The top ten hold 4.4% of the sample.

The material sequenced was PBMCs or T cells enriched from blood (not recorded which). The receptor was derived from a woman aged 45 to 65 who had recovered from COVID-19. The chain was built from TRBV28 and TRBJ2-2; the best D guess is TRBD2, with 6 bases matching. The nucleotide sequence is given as TGTGCCGCTTCCGGCGGGGTGAGGACCGGGGAGCTGTTTTTT. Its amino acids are CAASGGVRTGELFF.